Presented here are 25 T cell receptor beta chains from one specimen sequenced in a study of shared clonotypes between healthy human individuals. The protocol was immunoSEQ multiplex PCR, while the TCRdb copy is restricted to in-frame clones and leaves out a portion. The sample contains about 460,000 clones, approximately 77% of which appear only once. The sample comprised PBMCs. Receptors were obtained from a woman aged 40 to 49 in good health. Some clones in this sample may be carry-over from other donors' samples.

This clone appeared many times. The same CDR3 is also encoded by other DNA sequences in this sample. The V gene is TRBV5-6, the J gene TRBJ1-1, with 8 bases fitting TRBD1. CDR1 SGHDT and CDR2 YYEEEE come from the germline V gene. The CDR3 runs to 16 residues. V lost 0 bases, J lost 6 bases, and 10 bases stayed unmatched. CDR3 amino acids: CASSLAWTGRGAEAFF. The CDR3, as DNA: TGTGCCAGCAGCTTGGCCTGGACAGGGCGGGGGGCTGAAGCTTTCTTT.

The chain carries TRBV6-5 and TRBJ2-5; 9 bases align to TRBD1. Germline CDR1 MNHEY, CDR2 SVGAGI. The CDR3 spans 14 residues. V lost 8 bases to trimming and J lost 4 bases; unmatched junction nucleotides: 8. CDR3: CASGYRGRTETQYF. DNA for the CDR3: TGTGCCAGCGGGTACAGGGGGCGGACAGAGACCCAGTACTTC.

The rearrangement links TRBV28 to TRBJ1-1; D unclear. Germline V CDR1 and CDR2: MDHEN, SYDVKM. Between the trimmed V and J ends, which lost 7 bases and 5 bases, there was a span of 8 bases. This CDR3 has 11 amino acids. The CDR3 sequence is CASKIQTEAFF. CDR3 DNA sequence: TGTGCCAGCAAAATACAGACTGAAGCTTTCTTT.

This sequence joins TRBV19 and TRBJ1-5, with 8 positions matching TRBD1. CDR1 and CDR2 from the germline V gene are LNHDA and SQIVND (reference sequence). The V segment lost 5 bases and the J segment 0 bases; nucleotides outside the gene matches: 9. The CDR3 spans 17 residues. Here the CDR3 DNA reads TGTGCCAGTAGTCTTCGACAGGGGAAATATAGCAATCAGCCCCAGCATTTT. Translating it yields CASSLRQGKYSNQPQHF.

Details on this clone: A single base is all that separates this from a far larger clone, so a read error is likely. The sample holds other DNA sequences that translate to the same CDR3. The chain employs TRBV19 and TRBJ1-1, with D maybe TRBD1 (6 bases). The CDR3 has 14 amino acids. Germline V gene lookup returns CDR1 LNHDA and CDR2 SQIVND (reference sequence). The DNA of the CDR3 is TGTGCCAGTAGTACGGACAGTGGGCGCACTGAAGCTTTCTTC. Its translation is CASSTDSGRTEAFF.

The rearrangement links TRBV7-3 to TRBJ1-2, with 10 bases matching TRBD1. With 8 bases clipped from V and 4 bases from J, the junction kept 7 bases outside the gene matches. In germline, CDR1 is SGHTA, CDR2 FQGTGA. The CDR3 has 14 amino acids. CDR3 amino acids: CASGTGATSYGYTF. The DNA for the CDR3 is TGTGCCAGCGGGACAGGGGCTACAAGCTATGGCTACACCTTC.

The chain links TRBV6-1 to TRBJ2-3; D unresolved. The CDR3 totals 17 residues. The V end was cut by 4 bases, the J end by 0 bases, with 17 bases between. Germline CDR1 MNHNS, CDR2 SASEGT. The CDR3 reads CASSVSRTGISTDTQYF. The CDR3 DNA reads TGTGCCAGCAGTGTAAGCCGGACCGGAATTAGCACAGATACGCAGTATTTT.

The CDR3 loop is CAWSVGTDNSPLHF. The CDR3 nucleotides are TGTGCCTGGAGTGTAGGGACAGATAATTCACCCCTCCACTTT. The chain is built from TRBV30 and TRBJ1-6; 7 bases match TRBD1. V shed 0 bases and J 5 bases; nucleotides not matched to a gene: 1. The germline gives CDR1 GTSNPN, CDR2 SVGIG (reference sequence). The CDR3 runs 14 residues.

This clone has ten or more counts. The chain links TRBV5-1 to TRBJ2-1; D remains unclear. Germline V CDR1 and CDR2: SGHRS, YFSETQ. The V and J ends lost 4 bases and 0 bases respectively, with 8 bases between them. The CDR3 length is 14 residues. The CDR3: CASSPGNSYNEQFF. In DNA form, the CDR3 reads TGCGCCAGCAGCCCAGGTAACTCCTACAATGAGCAGTTCTTC.

The genes are TRBV7-2 and TRBJ2-1; TRBD2 matches at 7 bases. The CDR3 length is 14 residues. The V segment lost 4 bases and the J segment 5 bases; nucleotides outside the gene matches: 5. CDR1 and CDR2 (germline): SGHTA, FQGNSA. The CDR3 spells CASSSSGANNEQFF. The CDR3 nucleotides read TGTGCCAGCAGCTCGAGCGGGGCAAACAATGAGCAGTTCTTC.

This clone was seen a single time. The V and J genes are TRBV6-1 and TRBJ1-1; TRBD1 might be the D (6 bases). The V end was cut by 8 bases, the J end by 1 base, with 17 bases between. Germline-derived CDR1 and CDR2 are MNHNS and SASEGT. CDR3 length: 15 residues. CDR3 sequence: CASSPRDTKNTEAFF. The CDR3 DNA reads as TGTGCCAGCTCCCCGAGGGACACAAAGAACACTGAAGCTTTCTTT.

This rearrangement joins TRBV18 to TRBJ2-5, with D possibly being TRBD1 or TRBD2 (5 bases each). Germline lookup yields CDR1 KGHSH and CDR2 LQKENI. The CDR3 extends over 15 amino acids. Trimming removed 3 bases from V and 2 bases from J, with 13 bases in between. The CDR3 coding sequence is TGTGCCAGCTCACCGGGTCAGGGAGTTCAAGAGACCCAGTACTTC. Its translation is CASSPGQGVQETQYF.

The chain couples TRBV2 to TRBJ2-5, with TRBD2 identical over 14 bases. Trimming removed 9 bases from V and 4 bases from J; junction bases left unmatched: 10. In germline, CDR1 is SNHLY, CDR2 FYNNEI. This CDR3 comprises 16 residues. CDR3 bases: TGTGCCAGACAAGGGGGACTAGCGGGAGTCGTAGAGACCCAGTACTTC. The encoded protein is CARQGGLAGVVETQYF.

J is TRBJ2-1 and V is TRBV6-5; D ambiguous. CDR3 length: 13 residues. Germline V gene data show CDR1 as MNHEY and CDR2 as SVGAGI. V was trimmed by 2 bases and J by 5 bases, leaving 7 bases between them. This CDR3 is CASSYEADNEQFF. The DNA of the CDR3 is TGTGCCAGCAGTTACGAGGCGGACAATGAGCAGTTCTTC.

The chain joins TRBV7-2 to TRBJ2-3; 7 bases match TRBD2. The CDR3 is 15 amino acids. Germline V gene sequence: CDR1 SGHTA, CDR2 FQGNSA. V lost 2 bases, J lost 2 bases, and 4 bases stayed unmatched. The CDR3 nucleotides read TGTGCCAGCAGCTTACCCACTAGCGACACAGATACGCAGTATTTT. Encoded protein: CASSLPTSDTDTQYF. Full variable domain (missing parts from reference TRBV7-2 and TRBJ2-3): GAGVSQSPSNKVTEKGKDVELRCDPISGHTALYWYRQSLGQGLEFLIYFQGNSAPDKSGLPSDRFSAERTGGSVSTLTIQRTQQEDSAVYLCASSLPTSDTDTQYFGPGTRLTVL.

The rearrangement joins TRBV30 to TRBJ1-1; TRBD1 might be the D (5 bases). The CDR3 spans 13 residues. V lost 3 bases, J lost 5 bases, and 13 bases lay in between. Germline V gene sequence: CDR1 GTSNPN, CDR2 SVGIG (reference sequence). CDR3 in amino acids: CAWSPFGGTEAFF. CDR3 nucleotides: TGTGCCTGGAGCCCTTTTGGGGGGACTGAAGCTTTCTTT.

This clone was picked up one time. This chain uses TRBV2 with TRBJ2-3; no firm D call. V was trimmed by 3 bases and J by 6 bases, leaving 4 bases between them. The CDR3 sequence is 11 residues long. Germline lookup yields CDR1 SNHLY and CDR2 FYNNEI. The DNA for the CDR3 is TGTGCCAGCAGTGATAGGGATACGCAGTATTTT. The encoded protein is CASSDRDTQYF.

Concerning this clone: A read error may be the cause here, since a much bigger clone is one base away. The chain combines TRBV7-2 with TRBJ2-7; 7 bases map to TRBD1. Germline V lookup: CDR1 SGHTA, CDR2 FQGNSA. The CDR3 length is 15 residues. Here the CDR3 reads CASTLDLGGPYERYF. CDR3 bases: TGTGCCAGCACTTTAGACCTAGGGGGCCCTTACGAGCGGTACTTC.

Judged by abundance, this clone is medium-sized. At the DNA level, this CDR3 is encoded by other sequences in the same sample as well. The rearrangement links TRBV7-3 to TRBJ2-2; TRBD2 aligns across 13 bases. CDR1 is SGHTA and CDR2 is FQGTGA in the germline V gene. The junction had 2 bases not matched to a gene; V was cut back by 2 bases and J by 2 bases. This CDR3 region has 17 residues. CDR3 coding DNA: TGTGCCAGCAGCTTACCGGGACTAGCGGGAAACACCGGGGAGCTGTTTTTT. This translates into CASSLPGLAGNTGELFF.

The V gene is TRBV28, the J gene TRBJ1-3, with D hard to call. Trimming pared 3 bases from V and 4 bases from J, leaving 10 bases between. CDR1 is MDHEN, CDR2 SYDVKM, per germline. This CDR3 region has 14 residues. CDR3 sequence: CASSFLTNGNTIYF. In DNA, the CDR3 is TGTGCCAGCAGTTTCCTCACCAACGGAAACACCATATATTTT.

This clone appeared once. V is TRBV20-1 and J is TRBJ2-3; no firm D call. Looked up from germline, CDR1 is DFQATT and CDR2 is SNEGSKA (reference sequence). CDR3 length: 11 residues. V was trimmed by 3 bases and J by 6 bases, leaving 7 bases between them. CDR3 sequence: CSARSRDTQYF. The CDR3 DNA follows: TGCAGTGCTAGGAGTCGCGATACGCAGTATTTT.

The V gene is TRBV30, the J gene TRBJ1-4; D is possibly TRBD1 (6 bases). The CDR3 extends over 13 amino acids. Germline V lookup: CDR1 GTSNPN, CDR2 SVGIG (reference sequence). V was trimmed by 3 bases and J by 8 bases, leaving 13 bases between them. This CDR3 is CAWRVQGGEKLFF. The CDR3 nucleotides are TGTGCCTGGAGGGTACAGGGAGGGGAAAAACTGTTTTTT.

On this clone: A much larger clonotype is one base distant, so this may be a read error. V and J are TRBV6-6 and TRBJ2-7; D is unresolved. Germline V gives CDR1 MNHNY, CDR2 SVGAGI (reference sequence). V gave up 7 bases and J gave up 6 bases, with 13 bases separating them. The CDR3 has 12 residues. The DNA of the CDR3 is TGTGCCAGCACTGCTGACCCCTCCGAGCAGTACTTC. Its protein is CASTADPSEQYF.

As concerns this clone: The same CDR3 can be traced to other DNA sequences in this sample. CDR3 residues: CASSVGRGTEAFF. DNA of the CDR3: TGTGCCAGCAGCGTAGGGCGGGGGACTGAAGCTTTCTTT. The rearrangement links TRBV9 to TRBJ1-1, with D possibly TRBD1 on 5 matching bases. The V end lost 0 bases, the J end lost 5 bases, and 8 bases lay between the germline ends. The CDR3 covers 13 residues. The V gene's germline CDR1 is SGDLS and CDR2 YYNGEE.

The chain's CDR3 is CASSTPRGVYNEQFF. In nucleotides, the CDR3 is TGTGCCAGCTCAACGCCCCGGGGGGTTTACAATGAGCAGTTCTTC. The chain joins TRBV18 to TRBJ2-1; 7 bases line up with TRBD2. The CDR3 totals 15 residues. The V gene's germline CDR1 is KGHSH and CDR2 LQKENI. V lost 5 bases and J lost 4; bases outside the gene matches: 8.